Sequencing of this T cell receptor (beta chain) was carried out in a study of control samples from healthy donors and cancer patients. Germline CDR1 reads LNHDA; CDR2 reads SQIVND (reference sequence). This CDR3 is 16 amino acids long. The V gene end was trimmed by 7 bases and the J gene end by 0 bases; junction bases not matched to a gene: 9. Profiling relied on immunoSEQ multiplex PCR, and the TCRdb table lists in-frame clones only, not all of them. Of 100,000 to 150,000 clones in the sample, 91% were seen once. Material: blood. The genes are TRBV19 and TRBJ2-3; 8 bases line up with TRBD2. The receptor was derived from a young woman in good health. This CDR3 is CASMVGGATSTDTQYF. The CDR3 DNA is TGTGCCAGTATGGTCGGGGGGGCGACTAGCACAGATACGCAGTATTTT.